This T cell receptor beta chain was sequenced for a study of siplizumab effects on memory and regulatory T cells. Measured with immunoSEQ multiplex PCR; TCRdb has only the in-frame clones, and not every one. Here the sample spans approximately 100,000 clones, about 90% being singletons. CDR1 is SEHNR, CDR2 FQNEAQ, per germline (reference sequence). V gave up 2 bases and J gave up 1 base; unmatched junction bases: 10. CDR3 length: 17 residues. The sequencing input was Tregs sorted from blood. This sequence was found in a human donor in good health. The V gene is TRBV7-9, the J gene TRBJ1-1, with TRBD1 matching 7 bases. Written as DNA, the CDR3 is TGTGCCAGCAGCTTACTGGGGACAGCCCTGCGGAACACTGAAGCTTTCTTT. It translates to CASSLLGTALRNTEAFF.